These 11 T cell receptor beta chains originate from one sample sequenced in a study of T cell changes during pregnancy in multiple sclerosis. Sequencing used immunoSEQ multiplex PCR; TCRdb keeps in-frame clones, though not all of them. The table lists 45,000 to 70,000 clones, over 80% of them singletons. The specimen comprised CD4+ T cells from peripheral blood mononuclear cells, sampled after pregnancy. These receptors originate from a female donor in good health, enrolled as a control in a pregnancy study.

The table lists this clone with a count of one. This chain uses TRBV5-4 with TRBJ2-5; 9 nucleotides agree with TRBD1. Germline V gives CDR1 SGHNT, CDR2 YYREEE (reference sequence). The V segment lost 4 bases and the J segment 4 bases; nucleotides outside the gene matches: 8. This CDR3 is built from 15 residues. Written as DNA, the CDR3 is TGTGCCAGCAGCGTCTACAGGGGGCAGGGAGAGACCCAGTACTTC. Its translation is CASSVYRGQGETQYF.

The chain recombines TRBV6-5 with TRBJ1-1; a weak D match, TRBD1 (6 bases). Trimming left V 5 bases short and J 3 bases short, with 13 bases between. Germline lookup yields CDR1 MNHEY and CDR2 SVGAGI. The CDR3 totals 14 residues. CDR3 in DNA: TGTGCCAGCAGTGGCAGGGGTCGGGACACTGAAGCTTTCTTT. Amino acids: CASSGRGRDTEAFF.

The V and J genes are TRBV5-1 and TRBJ1-2, with 9 bases matching TRBD1. J gave up 8 bases and V 4 bases, and 9 bases lay outside the gene matches. In germline, CDR1 is SGHRS, CDR2 YFSETQ. This CDR3 has 14 amino acids. DNA of the CDR3: TGCGCCAGCAGCGGCCCGACAGGGGGGGAAGGCTACACCTTC. This encodes CASSGPTGGEGYTF.

This sequence joins TRBV9 and TRBJ1-3; D gene unclear. CDR1 is SGDLS and CDR2 is YYNGEE in the germline V gene. CDR3 length: 16 residues. Trimming cost V 4 bases and J 0 bases, with 14 bases left between them. This chain's CDR3 is CASSPGLRSSGNTIYF. The DNA for the CDR3 is TGTGCCAGCAGCCCAGGACTGAGGAGCTCTGGAAACACCATATATTTT.

The V gene is TRBV13, the J gene TRBJ1-1; D perhaps matches TRBD1 (6 bases). V gave up 5 bases and J gave up 1 base, with 11 bases separating them. The CDR3 is made up of 14 amino acids. Germline V gene lookup returns CDR1 PRHDT and CDR2 FYEKMQ (reference sequence). The CDR3 here is CASSPRQANTEAFF. In nucleotides, the CDR3 is TGTGCCAGCAGCCCCCGACAGGCGAACACTGAAGCTTTCTTT.

The chain has TRBV5-5 and TRBJ2-1; 7 bases agree with TRBD2. V lost 4 bases to trimming and J lost 3 bases; unmatched junction nucleotides: 13. The germline gives CDR1 SGHKS, CDR2 YYEKEE (reference sequence). The CDR3 covers 17 residues. The CDR3 sequence is CASSPRSGVEGYNEQFF. CDR3 sequence (DNA): TGTGCCAGCAGCCCGAGGAGCGGGGTAGAGGGCTACAATGAGCAGTTCTTC. Drawing the rest from reference TRBV5-5 and TRBJ2-1, the complete variable domain is DAGVTQSPTHLIKTRGQQVTLRCSPISGHKSVSWYQQVLGQGPQFIFQYYEKEERGRGNFPDRFSARQFPNYSSELNVNALLLGDSALYLCASSPRSGVEGYNEQFFGPGTRLTVL.

The chain combines TRBV25-1 with TRBJ1-3, with TRBD1 as a possible D gene (6 bases). The CDR3 contains 14 residues. Trimming pared 1 base from V and 2 bases from J, leaving 6 bases between. Germline V gene data show CDR1 as MGHDK and CDR2 as SYGVNS. The CDR3 is CASSEWGPGNTIYF. CDR3 nucleotides: TGTGCCAGCAGTGAATGGGGGCCTGGAAACACCATATATTTT.

The rearrangement links TRBV28 to TRBJ2-7; 8 bases map to TRBD1. CDR3 size: 13 residues. CDR1 and CDR2 from the germline V gene are MDHEN and SYDVKM. V gave up 2 bases and J gave up 5 bases; unmatched junction bases: 2. The CDR3 nucleotides are TGTGCCAGCAGTTTAGACAGGGGCCACGAGCAGTACTTC. Protein product: CASSLDRGHEQYF.

The rearrangement links TRBV6-1 to TRBJ2-7; unclear D gene. V was shortened by 1 base and J by 0 bases, with 13 bases between the two germline ends. The CDR3 extends over 16 amino acids. Germline values: CDR1 MNHNS, CDR2 SASEGT. The CDR3 nucleotides read TGTGCCAGCAGTGAAGAAATGGGCCCCCCCTCCTACGAGCAGTACTTC. Translation: CASSEEMGPPSYEQYF.

This clone occurred once. J is TRBJ2-3 and V is TRBV28; D gene uncertain. V dropped 1 base and J dropped 1 base, with 12 bases sitting between them. The CDR3 spans 16 residues. Germline CDR1 and CDR2: MDHEN and SYDVKM. CDR3 region: CASSLYPPGGTDTQYF. The CDR3, as DNA: TGTGCCAGCAGTTTATATCCCCCAGGTGGCACAGATACGCAGTATTTT.

The chain recombines TRBV18 with TRBJ1-2; 7 bases line up with TRBD1. The CDR3 runs 12 residues. Germline CDR1 and CDR2: KGHSH and LQKENI. Trimming cost V 6 bases and J 4 bases; bases outside gene matches: 2. The CDR3 loop reads CASSGTAYGYTF. The CDR3 DNA reads TGTGCCAGCTCTGGGACAGCCTATGGCTACACCTTC.